This T cell receptor (beta chain) came from a study of shared clonotypes between healthy human individuals. TCRdb keeps only in-frame clones here, not all; method: immunoSEQ multiplex PCR. The sample carries more than 1,200,000 clones, approximately 98.5% recorded once. CDR3 length: 16 residues. Germline values: CDR1 WNHNN, CDR2 SYGVQD (reference sequence). Trimming took 2 bases from V and 5 from J; bases not matched to a gene: 6. It was into CD45RA+ naive and CD45RA-negative memory subsets that the CD4+ cells were split. The chain uses TRBV10-1 and TRBJ2-1; 10 nucleotides agree with TRBD2. The origin of this receptor is a man aged 25-45 years in good health. Sequences were obtained from naive CD4+ T cells sorted from blood. Subset indicated: CD45RA+ positively selected. CDR3 loop: CASSEQRTSGNNEQFF. The CDR3 DNA follows: TGCGCCAGCAGTGAGCAAAGGACTAGCGGAAACAATGAGCAGTTCTTC.